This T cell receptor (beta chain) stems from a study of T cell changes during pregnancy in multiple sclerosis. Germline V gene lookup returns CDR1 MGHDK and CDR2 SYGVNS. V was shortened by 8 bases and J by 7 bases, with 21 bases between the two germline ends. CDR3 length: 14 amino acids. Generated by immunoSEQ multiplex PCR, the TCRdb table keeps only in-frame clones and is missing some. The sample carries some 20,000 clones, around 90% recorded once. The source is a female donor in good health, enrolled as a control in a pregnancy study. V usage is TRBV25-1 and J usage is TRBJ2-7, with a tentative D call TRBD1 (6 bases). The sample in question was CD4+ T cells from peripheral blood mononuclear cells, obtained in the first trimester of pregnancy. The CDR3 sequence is CASARRDIKGEQYF. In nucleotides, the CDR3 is TGTGCCAGCGCGCGACGGGACATCAAGGGGGAGCAGTACTTC.